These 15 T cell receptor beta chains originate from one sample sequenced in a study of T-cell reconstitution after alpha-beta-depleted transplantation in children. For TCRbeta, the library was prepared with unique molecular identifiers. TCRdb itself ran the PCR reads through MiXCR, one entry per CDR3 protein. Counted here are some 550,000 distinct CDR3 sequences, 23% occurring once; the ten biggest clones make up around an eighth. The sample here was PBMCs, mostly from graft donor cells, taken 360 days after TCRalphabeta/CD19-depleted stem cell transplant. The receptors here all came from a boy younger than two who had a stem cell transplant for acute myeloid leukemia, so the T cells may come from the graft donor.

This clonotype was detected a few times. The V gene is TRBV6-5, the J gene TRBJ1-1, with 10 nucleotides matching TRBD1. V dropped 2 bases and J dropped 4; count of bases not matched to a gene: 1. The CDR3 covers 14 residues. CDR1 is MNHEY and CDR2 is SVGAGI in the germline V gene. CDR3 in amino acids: CASSYGQGGTEAFF. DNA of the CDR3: TGTGCCAGCAGTTACGGACAGGGGGGCACTGAAGCTTTCTTT.

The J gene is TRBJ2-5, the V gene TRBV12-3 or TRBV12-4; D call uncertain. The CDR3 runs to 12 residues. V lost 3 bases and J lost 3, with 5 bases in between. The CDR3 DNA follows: TGTGCCAGCAGTTTGCAAAAAGAGACCCAGTACTTC. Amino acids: CASSLQKETQYF.

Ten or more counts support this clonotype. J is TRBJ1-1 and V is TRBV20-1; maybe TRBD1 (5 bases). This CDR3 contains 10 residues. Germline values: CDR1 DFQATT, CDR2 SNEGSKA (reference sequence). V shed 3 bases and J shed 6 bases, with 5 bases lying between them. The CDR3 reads CSARGPEAFF. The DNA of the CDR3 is TGCAGTGCTAGGGGACCTGAAGCTTTCTTT.

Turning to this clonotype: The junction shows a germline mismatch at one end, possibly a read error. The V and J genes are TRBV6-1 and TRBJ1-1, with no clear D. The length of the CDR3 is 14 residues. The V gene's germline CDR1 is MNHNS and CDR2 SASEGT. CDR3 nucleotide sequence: TGTGCCAGCAGTGAAGGTGGGAGGAACGCTGAAGCTTTCTTT. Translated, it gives CASSEGGRNAEAFF.

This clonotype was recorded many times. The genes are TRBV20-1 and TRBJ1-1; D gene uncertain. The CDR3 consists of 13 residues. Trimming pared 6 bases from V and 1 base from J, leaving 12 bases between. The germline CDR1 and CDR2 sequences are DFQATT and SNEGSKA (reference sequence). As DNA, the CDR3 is TGCAGTGCCCCCGGGATCTCGAACACTGAAGCTTTCTTT. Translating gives CSAPGISNTEAFF.

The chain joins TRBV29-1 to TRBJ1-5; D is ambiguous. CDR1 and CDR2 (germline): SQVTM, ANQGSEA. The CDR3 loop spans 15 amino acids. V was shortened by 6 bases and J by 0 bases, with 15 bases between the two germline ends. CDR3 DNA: TGCAGCGTCCAGCAAGGATTCTATAGCAATCAGCCCCAGCATTTT. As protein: CSVQQGFYSNQPQHF.

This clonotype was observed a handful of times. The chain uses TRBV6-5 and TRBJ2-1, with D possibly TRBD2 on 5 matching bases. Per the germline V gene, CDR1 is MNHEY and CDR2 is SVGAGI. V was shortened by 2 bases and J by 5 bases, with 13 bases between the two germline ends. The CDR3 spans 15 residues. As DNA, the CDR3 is TGTGCCAGCAGTTACAGGTCCTTGAGGGACAATGAGCAGTTCTTC. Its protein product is CASSYRSLRDNEQFF.

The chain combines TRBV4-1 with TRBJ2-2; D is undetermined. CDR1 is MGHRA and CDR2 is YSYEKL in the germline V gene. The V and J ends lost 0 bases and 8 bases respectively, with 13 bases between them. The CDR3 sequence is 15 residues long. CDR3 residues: CASSQDRRPAGELFF. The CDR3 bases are TGCGCCAGCAGCCAAGATCGCAGGCCGGCGGGGGAGCTGTTTTTT.

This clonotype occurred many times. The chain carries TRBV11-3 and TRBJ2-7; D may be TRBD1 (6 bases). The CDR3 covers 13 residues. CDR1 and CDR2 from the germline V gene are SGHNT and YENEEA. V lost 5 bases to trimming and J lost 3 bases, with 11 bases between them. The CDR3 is CASSPEQGYEQYV. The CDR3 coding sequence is TGTGCCAGCAGCCCCGAACAGGGCTACGAGCAGTACGTC.

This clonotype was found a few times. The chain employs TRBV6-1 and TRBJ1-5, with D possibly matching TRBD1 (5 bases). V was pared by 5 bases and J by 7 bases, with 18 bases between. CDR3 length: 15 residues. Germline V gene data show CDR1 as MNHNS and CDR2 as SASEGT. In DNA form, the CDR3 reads TGTGCCAGCAGTCCTGGATTCGGGGCAGGACAGCCCCAGCATTTT. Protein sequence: CASSPGFGAGQPQHF.

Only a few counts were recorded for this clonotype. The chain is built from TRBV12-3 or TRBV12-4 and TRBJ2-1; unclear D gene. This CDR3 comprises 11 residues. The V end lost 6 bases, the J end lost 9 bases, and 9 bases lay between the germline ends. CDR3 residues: CASRGIGEQFF. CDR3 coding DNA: TGTGCCAGCAGGGGGATTGGTGAGCAGTTCTTC.

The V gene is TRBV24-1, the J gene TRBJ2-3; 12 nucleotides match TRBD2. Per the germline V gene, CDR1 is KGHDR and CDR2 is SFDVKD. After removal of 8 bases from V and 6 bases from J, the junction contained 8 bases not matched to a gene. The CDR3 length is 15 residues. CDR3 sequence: CATTASGGAGDTQYF. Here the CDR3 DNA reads TGTGCCACCACCGCTAGCGGGGGGGCCGGTGATACGCAGTATTTT.

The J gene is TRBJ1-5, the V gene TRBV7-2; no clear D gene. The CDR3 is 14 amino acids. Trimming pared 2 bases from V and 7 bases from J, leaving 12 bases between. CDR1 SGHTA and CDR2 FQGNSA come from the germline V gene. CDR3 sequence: CASSLTIAGQPQHF. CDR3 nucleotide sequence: TGTGCCAGCAGCTTAACCATCGCCGGGCAGCCCCAGCATTTT.

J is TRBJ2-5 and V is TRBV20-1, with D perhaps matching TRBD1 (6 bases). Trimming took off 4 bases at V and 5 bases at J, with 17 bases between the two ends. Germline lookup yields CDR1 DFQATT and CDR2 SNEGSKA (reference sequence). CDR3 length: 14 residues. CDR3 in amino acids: CSATQTGIRETQYF. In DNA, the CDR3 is TGCAGTGCTACTCAGACAGGCATCCGGGAGACCCAGTACTTC.

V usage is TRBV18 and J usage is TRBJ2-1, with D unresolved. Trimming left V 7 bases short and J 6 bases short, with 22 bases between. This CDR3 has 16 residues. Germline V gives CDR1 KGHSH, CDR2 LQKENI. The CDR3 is CASFISLEFPGNEQFF. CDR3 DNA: TGTGCCAGCTTTATTTCTCTGGAATTTCCGGGCAATGAGCAGTTCTTC.